This T cell receptor beta chain was identified in a study of beta chain features in type 1 diabetes. Broader study findings: TCRB CDR3 length was moderately but significantly reduced in all four CD4+ subsets of Type 1 diabetes patients.

Expressed TCRB transcripts were sequenced because the isolated RNA had all been reverse transcribed beforehand. TCRdb keeps only in-frame clones here, not all; method: immunoSEQ multiplex PCR. In the table there are tens of thousands of clones, around half of which are singletons. As to this clone: Antigen unknown.

The origin of this receptor is a woman aged 40 to 55 with type 1 diabetes. The material sequenced was Tregs from blood.

CDR3 amino acids: CASSSGQWNEKLFF. The DNA of the CDR3 is TGTGCCAGCAGCTCGGGACAGTGGAATGAAAAACTGTTTTTT. V gene TRBV5-4 combines with J gene TRBJ1-4; 7 bases align to TRBD1. The CDR3 consists of 14 residues. Germline V CDR1 and CDR2: SGHNT, YYREEE (reference sequence). After removal of 3 bases from V and 5 bases from J, the junction contained 4 bases not matched to a gene. The complete variable domain, with remaining parts taken from reference TRBV5-4 and TRBJ1-4, reads ETGVTQSPTHLIKTRGQQVTLRCSSQSGHNTVSWYQQALGQGPQFIFQYYREEENGRGNFPPRFSGLQFPNYSSELNVNALELDDSALYLCASSSGQWNEKLFFGSGTQLSVL.